A selection of T cell receptor beta chains follows, all from one sample in a study of blood T cells in healthy people across ages. TCRdb independently ran MiXCR on the 5' RACE reads; one entry per CDR3 protein. In the table there are about 500,000 distinct CDR3 sequences, 24% of which are singletons. The sample was also linked to a second study, of T cells of mothers and their children.

What was sequenced was blood. The receptors were sampled from a boy younger than 18 in good health. Each CDR3 is given with its conserved first and last residue. A D gene is named only where the DNA matches it firmly. Some rows mark clone size as missing; the rest say once, few, many or name a class of expanded clone.

D: NA
V: TRBV12-3/TRBV12-4
size: few
J: TRBJ1-5
DNA: TGTGCCAGCAGTTTAGGGGGGCGCAGCAATCAGCCCCGGCATTTT
CDR3: CASSLGGRSNQPRHF

D: TRBD2
V: TRBV7-3
size: NA
J: TRBJ2-2
DNA: TGTGCCAGCAGCCCCACTGGGACTAGCAACACCGGGGAGCTGTTTTTT
CDR3: CASSPTGTSNTGELFF

D: NA
V: TRBV7-2
size: few
J: TRBJ2-7
DNA: TGTGCCAGCAGCTCGGACGAGAGCTCCTATGAGCAGTACTTC
CDR3: CASSSDESSYEQYF

D: NA
V: TRBV7-2
size: NA
J: TRBJ1-1
DNA: TGTGCCAGCAGCTCCGCCCGGGTAACCCAAAGGGAGGCTTTCTTT
CDR3: CASSSARVTQREAFF

D: NA
V: TRBV6-6
size: few
J: TRBJ2-7
DNA: TGTGCCAGCAGTTACTCGGCTGGGTCGCAATCCTACGAGCAGTACTTC
CDR3: CASSYSAGSQSYEQYF

D: NA
V: TRBV29-1
size: many
J: TRBJ2-5
DNA: TGCAGCGCAAGGAGCCCTCAAGAGACCCAGTACTTC
CDR3: CSARSPQETQYF

D: TRBD1
V: TRBV7-3
size: NA
J: TRBJ1-4
DNA: TGTGCCAGCAGCTTGGACAGGGCAAATGAAAAACTGTTTTTT
CDR3: CASSLDRANEKLFF

D: NA
V: TRBV28
size: many
J: TRBJ1-5
DNA: TGTGCCAGCGGGGTTAGCAATCAGCCCCAGCATTTT
CDR3: CASGVSNQPQHF

D: NA
V: TRBV5-1
size: many
J: TRBJ2-3
DNA: TGCGCCAGCAGCTTGGATGGGAGCACAGATACGCAGTATTTT
CDR3: CASSLDGSTDTQYF

D: NA
V: TRBV6-1
size: NA
J: TRBJ2-3
DNA: TGTGCCAGCAGCCAAGCGCGGCGGGAAAGGGATACGCAGTATTTT
CDR3: CASSQARRERDTQYF

D: TRBD1
V: TRBV7-9
size: few
J: TRBJ1-1
DNA: TGTGCCAGCACCAGATTAGGACAGGAGAACACTGAAGCTTTCTTT
CDR3: CASTRLGQENTEAFF

D: NA
V: TRBV20-1
size: NA
J: TRBJ2-6
DNA: TGTAGTGCTAGAGATTCTCTTGCAGGGGCCGGGGCCAACGTCCTGACTTTC
CDR3: CSARDSLAGAGANVLTF

D: NA
V: TRBV20-1
size: NA
J: TRBJ2-3
DNA: TGCAGTGCTAGAGATTGGAGGGGGAGCACAGATACGCAGTATTTT
CDR3: CSARDWRGSTDTQYF

D: NA
V: TRBV5-6
size: few
J: TRBJ1-2
DNA: TGTGCCAGCAGCCAGGACAGCCTTGGCTACACCTTC
CDR3: CASSQDSLGYTF

D: NA
V: TRBV7-9
size: NA
J: TRBJ1-2
DNA: TGTGCCAGCAGCGAACACGACGTGGGAAACTATGGCTACACCTTC
CDR3: CASSEHDVGNYGYTF

D: TRBD1
V: TRBV7-9
size: NA
J: TRBJ2-5
DNA: TGTGCCAGCAGCTCCGGACAGGGTCCGGTGACCCAGTACTTC
CDR3: CASSSGQGPVTQYF

D: NA
V: TRBV28
size: NA
J: TRBJ1-5
DNA: TGCGCCAGCGGCATGGGACGCCGCGATCAGCCCCAGCATTTT
CDR3: CASGMGRRDQPQHF

D: NA
V: TRBV20-1
size: NA
J: TRBJ2-3
DNA: TGCAGCATCCTTCGCAGGGGCCGGGATACGCAGTATTTT
CDR3: CSILRRGRDTQYF

D: TRBD1
V: TRBV12-3/TRBV12-4
size: few
J: TRBJ2-7
DNA: TGTGCCAGCAGTTCCGACAGGGGGCGCGTATACTTC
CDR3: CASSSDRGRVYF

D: TRBD1
V: TRBV4-3
size: NA
J: TRBJ2-2
DNA: TGCGCCAGCAGCCTGGGATGGGACAGGGGTTTCACCGGGGAGCTGTTTTTT
CDR3: CASSLGWDRGFTGELFF

D: TRBD1
V: TRBV12-3/TRBV12-4
size: few
J: TRBJ2-1
DNA: TGTGCCAGCAGTTTGGACAGGGCGTGGAATGAGCAGTTCTTC
CDR3: CASSLDRAWNEQFF

D: TRBD2
V: TRBV20-1
size: NA
J: TRBJ2-7
DNA: TGCAGTGCCCCGGGACTAGCGGGAGGTTACGAGCAGTACTTC
CDR3: CSAPGLAGGYEQYF

D: NA
V: TRBV4-2
size: many
J: TRBJ2-6
DNA: TGTGCCAGCAGCCAAGATACTAGCTCTGGGGCCAACGTCCTGACTTTC
CDR3: CASSQDTSSGANVLTF

D: NA
V: TRBV27
size: few
J: TRBJ2-1
DNA: TGTGCCAGCAGTTTTGCTAGTAACAATGAGCAGTTCTTC
CDR3: CASSFASNNEQFF

D: NA
V: TRBV20-1
size: NA
J: TRBJ2-2
DNA: TGCAGTGCTAGAGAAATAGGTTCCGGGGAGCTGTTTTTT
CDR3: CSAREIGSGELFF

D: NA
V: TRBV2
size: NA
J: TRBJ1-1
DNA: TGTGCCACGTCCCCCGGGGCAGCGAACACTGAAGCTTTCTTT
CDR3: CATSPGAANTEAFF

D: TRBD1
V: TRBV11-2
size: NA
J: TRBJ2-7
DNA: TGTGCCAGCAGCACGGGACAGCTCTACGAGCAGTACTTC
CDR3: CASSTGQLYEQYF

D: NA
V: TRBV25-1
size: NA
J: TRBJ2-5
DNA: TGTGCCAGCAGGGGCGGGGTCCAAGAGACCCAGTACTTC
CDR3: CASRGGVQETQYF

D: TRBD1
V: TRBV11-2
size: few
J: TRBJ1-2
DNA: TGTGCCAGCAGCTTACTAACCGGGACAGGGGATGGCTACACCTTC
CDR3: CASSLLTGTGDGYTF

D: TRBD2
V: TRBV9
size: many
J: TRBJ2-5
DNA: TGTGCCAGCAGTGTAGCGGGAAGAGAGACCCAGTACTTC
CDR3: CASSVAGRETQYF

D: NA
V: TRBV4-3
size: few
J: TRBJ1-2
DNA: TGCGCCAGCAGCCAAGGGGCTGGGGACACGTCGTTCGGAGGCTACACCTTC
CDR3: CASSQGAGDTSFGGYTF

D: NA
V: TRBV20-1
size: NA
J: TRBJ2-7
DNA: TGCAGTGCTAGAGAACCCAGGGGGGCCTACGAGCAGTACTTC
CDR3: CSAREPRGAYEQYF

D: NA
V: TRBV18
size: NA
J: TRBJ1-5
DNA: TGTGCCAGCTCACCACGAAGGAAGGGCAAGGCGAATCAGCCCCAGCATTTT
CDR3: CASSPRRKGKANQPQHF

D: TRBD2
V: TRBV4-3
size: few
J: TRBJ2-3
DNA: TGCGCCAGCAGCCAAGATGGACTAGCGGGGCTAGATACGCAGTATTTT
CDR3: CASSQDGLAGLDTQYF

D: NA
V: TRBV7-9
size: NA
J: TRBJ1-3
DNA: TGTGCCAGCAGCTCCATAGGAAACACCATATATTTT
CDR3: CASSSIGNTIYF

D: TRBD2
V: TRBV5-1
size: NA
J: TRBJ2-7
DNA: TGCGCCAGCAGCTTGACTAGCGGGAAGGCCTACGAGCAGTACTTC
CDR3: CASSLTSGKAYEQYF

D: TRBD1
V: TRBV19
size: NA
J: TRBJ1-2
DNA: TGTGCCAGTAGTAAAGAGACAGGGAACTATGGCTACACCTTC
CDR3: CASSKETGNYGYTF

D: TRBD2
V: TRBV20-1
size: NA
J: TRBJ2-7
DNA: TGCAGTGCCCCACAAGGGACTAGCGGGGTTACCTACGAGCAGTACTTC
CDR3: CSAPQGTSGVTYEQYF

D: NA
V: TRBV7-9
size: NA
J: TRBJ1-2
DNA: TGTGCCAGCAGCTCGGAAGTCAATGGCTACACCTTC
CDR3: CASSSEVNGYTF

D: NA
V: TRBV20-1
size: once
J: TRBJ2-7
DNA: TGCAGTGCCACCCTAGGGGCGGGGACCGAGCAGTACTTC
CDR3: CSATLGAGTEQYF

D: NA
V: TRBV7-2
size: few
J: TRBJ1-2
DNA: TGTGCCAGCAGCTTAGAGAGACTGAACTATGGCTACACCTTC
CDR3: CASSLERLNYGYTF

D: NA
V: TRBV10-3
size: NA
J: TRBJ1-1
DNA: TGTGCCATCAGTGAATTAGGGCAGGATCTTCTTATGAACACTGAAGCTTTCTTT
CDR3: CAISELGQDLLMNTEAFF

D: NA
V: TRBV28
size: many
J: TRBJ2-4
DNA: TGTGCCAGCAGTTCCAGGACTCAAGCCAAAAACATTCAGTACTTC
CDR3: CASSSRTQAKNIQYF

D: TRBD1
V: TRBV29-1
size: many
J: TRBJ2-7
DNA: TGCAGCGTTGAAAATCCGGGACAGGGGTTCGAGCAGTACTTC
CDR3: CSVENPGQGFEQYF

D: TRBD2
V: TRBV29-1
size: many
J: TRBJ2-3
DNA: TGCAGCGTCGACCCTAGCGGGGTGTCTAGCACAGATACGCAGTATTTT
CDR3: CSVDPSGVSSTDTQYF

D: NA
V: TRBV29-1
size: NA
J: TRBJ2-1
DNA: TGCAGCTTAACCCCGGAGGACCCCTGGAGGGATGAGCAGTTCTTC
CDR3: CSLTPEDPWRDEQFF

D: TRBD2
V: TRBV6-4
size: few
J: TRBJ2-5
DNA: TGTGCCAGCAGTTGGTCGGGACTAGTAGAGACCCAGTACTTC
CDR3: CASSWSGLVETQYF

D: NA
V: TRBV6-2/TRBV6-3
size: few
J: TRBJ2-7
DNA: TGTGCCAGCAGTTACAGCCAGGGCATCTACGAGCAGTACTTC
CDR3: CASSYSQGIYEQYF

D: NA
V: TRBV3-1
size: few
J: TRBJ2-7
DNA: TGTGCCGGCAGCCAAGATCTCGGCCCGGCCTACGAGCAGTACTTC
CDR3: CAGSQDLGPAYEQYF

D: NA
V: TRBV19
size: NA
J: TRBJ2-4
DNA: TGTGCCAGTAGTATAGGAGGGGGCGGGGACATTCAGTACTTC
CDR3: CASSIGGGGDIQYF

D: TRBD2
V: TRBV15
size: many
J: TRBJ2-5
DNA: TGTGCCACCAGCAGAGATCTGGCTAGCGGGTACCAAGAGACCCAGTACTTC
CDR3: CATSRDLASGYQETQYF

D: TRBD2
V: TRBV20-1
size: many
J: TRBJ2-1
DNA: TGCAGTGCTAAAAAACTAGCGGGGGTGGACAATGAGCAGTTCTTC
CDR3: CSAKKLAGVDNEQFF

D: NA
V: TRBV10-3
size: many
J: TRBJ1-1
DNA: TGTGCCATCAGTGAGTCAAGTCCTACGGCCAACACTGAAGCTTTCTTT
CDR3: CAISESSPTANTEAFF

D: NA
V: TRBV7-9
size: many
J: TRBJ1-4
DNA: TGTGCCAGCAGCAAGGACCGTGGGACTAATGAAAAACTGTTTTTT
CDR3: CASSKDRGTNEKLFF

D: TRBD2
V: TRBV20-1
size: NA
J: TRBJ2-1
DNA: TGCAGTGCTAGGAGCGGGAGAGGGGCCAATGAGCAGTTCTTC
CDR3: CSARSGRGANEQFF